The clone carrying this TCR beta chain is a singleton in its sample. The data were obtained in a study of blood T cell repertoires in COVID-19. Study context: Donors in the United States, Italy and Spain gave samples during acute or convalescent COVID-19. From T cells, B-cell-depleted T cells, or PBMCs came the material, which was cDNA or gDNA.

The CDR3 covers 24 residues. Seattle's enrolled individuals joined amid active infection and were then monitored longitudinally. Here immunoSEQ multiplex PCR was the method, and the copy in TCRdb shows in-frame clones only, minus some. The table includes about 270,000 clones, around 90% detected once. The chain combines TRBV12-1 with TRBJ2-3; the D call in the table, TRBD1, was not verified against the DNA. TRBV12-1 is given as a pseudogene. This TCR was sampled from a person between 18 and 35 years old with COVID-19, enrolled during active disease. The sequenced sample was peripheral blood. The CDR3 reads CASSFCSCVGRDRVETSSTDTQYF. CDR3 sequence (DNA): TGTGCCAGCAGCTTTTGTTCATGTGTGGGCCGCGACAGGGTAGAGACTTCTAGCACAGATACGCAGTATTTT.